The rows below give T cell receptor beta chains drawn from one sample of a study of blood T cell repertoires in COVID-19. Here immunoSEQ multiplex PCR was the method, and the copy in TCRdb shows in-frame clones only, minus some. The sample gives about 75,000 clones, less than 85% of which show up once; around 2.6% is in the top ten. Sequencing was done on a sample of peripheral blood. These receptors came from a human donor with acute or convalescent COVID-19. The donor label of this sample is uncertain. The CDR3 runs from the conserved cysteine through the conserved F or W. D genes are given only for firm matches. Expanded clones get a size class; other rows say once, few or many, or leave the size out.

TRBJ2-1 | TRBV4-3 | few | TRBD2 | CASKRAGLGGNEQFF | TGCGCCAGCAAAAGAGCGGGACTAGGGGGAAATGAGCAGTTCTTC
TRBJ2-3 | TRBV5-6 | . | . | CASSWNRGADTQYF | TGTGCCAGCAGCTGGAATAGAGGCGCAGATACGCAGTATTTT
TRBJ2-3 | TRBV7-2 | . | . | CASSLSARGTDTQYF | TGTGCCAGCAGCTTATCCGCGAGGGGCACAGATACGCAGTATTTT
TRBJ2-5 | TRBV5-4 | . | TRBD1 | CASSLAGTGETQYF | TGTGCCAGCAGCTTGGCCGGGACAGGGGAGACCCAGTACTTC
TRBJ1-5 | TRBV28 | . | TRBD1 | CASSSGQAHQPQHF | TGTGCCAGCAGCTCGGGACAGGCACATCAGCCCCAGCATTTT
TRBJ2-5 | TRBV27 | . | TRBD2 | CASSPGLAGAETQYF | TGTGCCAGCAGTCCAGGACTAGCGGGAGCAGAGACCCAGTACTTC
TRBJ2-1 | TRBV30 | . | TRBD2 | CAWKGTSAINEQFF | TGTGCCTGGAAAGGGACTAGCGCCATTAATGAGCAGTTCTTC
TRBJ2-1 | TRBV10-3 | . | TRBD1 | CAISQVPGQGEKYNEQFF | TGTGCCATCAGTCAAGTCCCGGGACAGGGGGAGAAATACAATGAGCAGTTCTTC
TRBJ2-2 | TRBV18 | . | . | CASSTQGINTGELFF | TGTGCCAGCTCAACTCAGGGGATTAACACCGGGGAGCTGTTTTTT
TRBJ1-4 | TRBV19 | . | . | CASIQQGANEKLFF | TGTGCCAGTATCCAACAGGGCGCTAATGAAAAACTGTTTTTT
TRBJ2-1 | TRBV12-3/TRBV12-4 | once | . | CASSFYYEQFF | TGTGCCAGCAGTTTCTATTATGAGCAGTTCTTC
TRBJ2-1 | TRBV19 | . | TRBD2 | CASSPGLAATEQFF | TGTGCCAGTTCTCCGGGACTAGCGGCCACCGAGCAGTTCTTC
TRBJ1-4 | TRBV5-6 | . | TRBD1 | CASSLSGQGGYEKLFF | TGTGCCAGCAGCTTGTCCGGACAGGGGGGGTATGAAAAACTGTTTTTT
TRBJ2-7 | TRBV27 | . | . | CASSLQGRASYEQYF | TGTGCCAGCAGTCTACAGGGTAGGGCCTCCTACGAGCAGTACTTC
TRBJ2-5 | TRBV4-3 | few | TRBD1 | CASSQDRGRGETQYF | TGCGCCAGCAGCCAAGACAGGGGGCGCGGGGAGACCCAGTACTTC
TRBJ2-5 | TRBV29-1 | . | . | CSSSHSAGSETQYF | TGCAGCTCCTCCCACTCGGCAGGTTCCGAGACCCAGTACTTC
TRBJ2-1 | TRBV6-2/TRBV6-3 | . | TRBD2 | CASSLGNLAGGPGGQFF | TGTGCCAGCAGTTTAGGGAACTTGGCGGGAGGGCCCGGGGGGCAGTTCTTC
TRBJ2-1 | TRBV6-4 | . | . | CASSPAGASYNEQFF | TGTGCCAGTAGTCCCGCGGGGGCGTCCTACAATGAGCAGTTCTTC
TRBJ2-7 | TRBV7-2 | few | TRBD1 | CASSKDRVREQYF | TGTGCCAGCAGCAAAGACAGGGTACGCGAGCAGTACTTC